The entry below describes one T cell receptor (beta chain). The method was immunoSEQ multiplex PCR; TCRdb's version includes in-frame clones alone and lacks a portion of them. The table includes 280,000 or so clones, around nine tenths detected once. Someone with COVID-19 had been met by exposed participants within 2 weeks before study entry. This sample stems from a study of blood T cell repertoires in COVID-19. CDR1 and CDR2 (germline): MDHEN, SYDVKM. CDR3 size: 14 residues. V dropped 6 bases and J dropped 3; count of bases not matched to a gene: 4. The V gene is TRBV28, the J gene TRBJ1-1; 10 bases fit TRBD1. This clonotype originated in a woman aged 50 to 60 who had been exposed to COVID-19. The sequenced sample was PBMCs or T cells enriched from blood (not recorded which). CDR3 sequence (DNA): TGTGCCAGCAGCCGACAGGGGGCTGACACTGAAGCTTTCTTT. This encodes CASSRQGADTEAFF.